Shown below are 24 T cell receptor beta chains from a single sample sequenced in a study of response to subunit inactivated influenza vaccine. TCRdb passed the RT-PCR reads through MiXCR, listing each CDR3 protein once. The sample has around 710,000 distinct CDR3 sequences; around 14% are singletons. Sequencing was performed on PBMCs from blood, taken roughly 2 weeks before vaccination. These receptors all stem from a man in his fifties who received an inactivated influenza vaccine.

This rearrangement joins TRBV5-1 to TRBJ2-5, with D hard to call. CDR1 and CDR2 from the germline V gene are SGHRS and YFSETQ. V was trimmed by 4 bases and J by 0 bases, leaving 16 bases between them. CDR3 length: 16 residues. CDR3 sequence (DNA): TGCGCCAGCAGCGAAGGCATATCGGCTCACCAAGAGACCCAGTACTTC. Its translation is CASSEGISAHQETQYF.

This clonotype was observed a handful of times. The rearrangement joins TRBV5-5 to TRBJ2-1, with 12 bases identical to TRBD1. V shed 3 bases and J 7 bases; nucleotides not matched to a gene: 8. The CDR3 extends over 16 amino acids. Per the germline V gene, CDR1 is SGHKS and CDR2 is YYEKEE (reference sequence). Written as DNA, the CDR3 is TGTGCCAGCAGCTCCGGGACAGGGGGCCTGGGGAATGAGCAGTTCTTC. As protein: CASSSGTGGLGNEQFF.

The chain couples TRBV7-9 to TRBJ2-3; 9 bases match TRBD2. CDR3 length: 16 amino acids. V dropped 6 bases and J dropped 0; count of bases not matched to a gene: 7. Germline-derived CDR1 and CDR2 are SEHNR and FQNEAQ (reference sequence). CDR3 sequence: CASRPSSGRSTDTQYF. CDR3 DNA: TGTGCCAGCAGACCGAGTAGCGGGAGAAGCACAGATACGCAGTATTTT.

Only a few counts were recorded for this clonotype. The chain links TRBV7-9 to TRBJ2-5; a possible D gene is TRBD2 (5 bases). V lost 0 bases, J lost 5 bases, and 19 bases lay in between. The CDR3 consists of 17 residues. Germline assignment: CDR1 SEHNR and CDR2 FQNEAQ (reference sequence). DNA of the CDR3: TGTGCCAGCAGCTTAGCGCAATCAGCCGGGATTGGCGAGACCCAGTACTTC. It codes for CASSLAQSAGIGETQYF.

This clonotype was seen a handful of times. The rearrangement links TRBV27 to TRBJ1-6; TRBD1 matches at 7 bases. In germline, CDR1 is MNHEY, CDR2 SMNVEV (reference sequence). After removal of 5 bases from V and 6 bases from J, the junction contained 7 bases not matched to a gene. The CDR3 contains 15 residues. This CDR3 reads CASSLGQVINSPLHF. The CDR3 DNA sequence: TGTGCCAGCAGTCTCGGACAGGTGATTAATTCACCCCTCCACTTT.

This clonotype was counted many times. The CDR3 region is CASSGGFYEQYF. The CDR3 DNA follows: TGTGCCAGCAGTGGCGGGTTCTACGAGCAGTACTTC. The chain links TRBV28 to TRBJ2-7, with a tentative D call TRBD2 (5 bases). V dropped 5 bases and J dropped 3 bases, with 8 bases sitting between them. The CDR3 has 12 residues. In germline, CDR1 is MDHEN, CDR2 SYDVKM. The whole variable domain, filled in from reference TRBV28 and TRBJ2-7, reads DVKVTQSSRYLVKRTGEKVFLECVQDMDHENMFWYRQDPGLGLRLIYFSYDVKMKEKGDIPEGYSVSREKKERFSLILESASTNQTSMYLCASSGGFYEQYFGPGTRLTVT.

The V and J genes are TRBV29-1 and TRBJ1-1; no reliable D call. The length of the CDR3 is 13 residues. The germline gives CDR1 SQVTM, CDR2 ANQGSEA. V was shortened by 5 bases and J by 1 base, with 11 bases between the two germline ends. The CDR3 bases are TGCAGCGTTCACCCCGAGGGGAACACTGAAGCTTTCTTT. Translation gives CSVHPEGNTEAFF.

As DNA, the CDR3 is TGTGCCTGGAGTGTCCGTGCGGTTGAGGGTCGAGGTGAAAAACTGTTTTTT. Encoded protein: CAWSVRAVEGRGEKLFF. This chain joins TRBV30 and TRBJ1-4; D is ambiguous. CDR1 GTSNPN and CDR2 SVGIG come from the germline V gene (reference sequence). Trimming removed 0 bases from V and 7 bases from J, with 21 bases in between. The CDR3 totals 17 residues.

This chain uses TRBV10-3 with TRBJ2-3; a possible D gene is TRBD2 (6 bases). CDR3 length equals 15 residues. The germline V gene encodes CDR1 ENHRY and CDR2 SYGVKD. Deletions cut 2 bases from V and 0 bases from J, with 9 bases between. Written as DNA, the CDR3 is TGTGCCATCAGTGAGATAAGCGGGAGCACAGATACGCAGTATTTT. Translating gives CAISEISGSTDTQYF.

The genes are TRBV28 and TRBJ1-1; D perhaps matches TRBD1 (6 bases). Per germline, CDR1 MDHEN and CDR2 SYDVKM. Trimming left V 10 bases short and J 7 bases short, with 16 bases between. This CDR3 comprises 12 residues. Here the CDR3 DNA reads TGTGCCACTGGACAGCTGGGCCGTGAAGCTTTCTTT. Amino acid sequence: CATGQLGREAFF.

This clonotype was seen a handful of times. This rearrangement joins TRBV19 to TRBJ2-7, with D possibly matching TRBD1 (6 bases). V gave up 3 bases and J gave up 6 bases, with 15 bases separating them. Germline CDR1 reads LNHDA; CDR2 reads SQIVND (reference sequence). There are 14 residues in the CDR3. CDR3 sequence (DNA): TGTGCCAGTAGTATCGAGACAGGTCCAAGCGAGCAGTACTTC. Amino acid sequence: CASSIETGPSEQYF.

This sequence joins TRBV4-2 and TRBJ1-1; D ambiguous. CDR1 is LGHNA, CDR2 YNFKEQ, per germline. The ends were cut back, 0 bases at V and 3 bases at J, with 8 bases in the middle. The CDR3 runs to 14 residues. The CDR3 DNA reads as TGTGCCAGCAGCCAAGAACAGTGGGACACTGAAGCTTTCTTT. Translation gives CASSQEQWDTEAFF.

On this clonotype itself: Mismatch with germline at one junction end may stem from a read error. The rearrangement uses TRBV2 and TRBJ2-1; D may be TRBD2 (6 bases). This CDR3 region has 15 residues. Per the germline V gene, CDR1 is SNHLY and CDR2 is FYNNEI. CDR3 bases: TGTGCCAGCAGTGGGCTCGGGAGAGGGGCCAATGAGCATTTCTTC. This codes for CASSGLGRGANEHFF.

The chain combines TRBV7-8 with TRBJ2-7, with 11 bases matching TRBD2. The V gene end was trimmed by 5 bases and the J gene end by 2 bases; junction bases not matched to a gene: 11. The CDR3 spans 17 residues. Per germline, CDR1 SGHVS and CDR2 FQNEAQ. The CDR3 DNA reads TGTGCCAGCAGCCCCCACCCCCCTAGCGGGAGGACCTACGAGCAGTACTTC. Protein sequence: CASSPHPPSGRTYEQYF.

This clonotype was counted a few times. One end of the junction does not line up with germline, which may come from a read error. The rearrangement uses TRBV20-1 and TRBJ2-3, with TRBD2 identical over 10 bases. CDR3 size: 16 residues. Germline CDR1 and CDR2: DFQATT and SNEGSKA (reference sequence). CDR3 region: CSARGASGGSADTQYF. The CDR3 DNA follows: TGCAGTGCAAGAGGGGCTAGCGGGGGATCAGCAGATACGCAGTATTTT.

This chain connects TRBV2 to TRBJ2-7, with no clear D. V was pared by 2 bases and J by 0 bases, with 11 bases between. Germline V gives CDR1 SNHLY, CDR2 FYNNEI. The CDR3 runs 15 residues. Here the CDR3 DNA reads TGTGCCAGCAGTGAACAGGCCCGACCCTCCTACGAGCAGTACTTC. Translation gives CASSEQARPSYEQYF.

The chain uses TRBV7-8 and TRBJ2-3; D uncertain. The CDR3 totals 12 residues. Trimming removed 1 base from V and 8 bases from J, with 7 bases in between. Germline lookup yields CDR1 SGHVS and CDR2 FQNEAQ. This CDR3 is CASSLVQATQYF. CDR3 sequence (DNA): TGTGCCAGCAGCTTAGTCCAAGCTACGCAGTATTTT.

The rearrangement joins TRBV28 to TRBJ2-5, with 9 bases lining up with TRBD1. This CDR3 is 16 amino acids long. The ends lost 2 bases at V and 7 bases at J; junction bases unmatched: 11. Germline CDR1 is MDHEN and CDR2 is SYDVKM. CDR3 amino acids: CASSLMGQGLLGTQYF. The CDR3 region has the DNA TGTGCCAGCAGTTTAATGGGACAGGGTTTGCTCGGGACCCAGTACTTC.

This clonotype was counted only a few times. The CDR3: CASGEQGLFEETQYF. The CDR3 bases are TGTGCCAGCGGGGAACAGGGTCTATTCGAAGAGACCCAGTACTTC. V usage is TRBV27 and J usage is TRBJ2-5; perhaps TRBD1 as D (6 bases). The CDR3 consists of 15 residues. Between the trimmed V and J ends, which lost 8 bases and 3 bases, there was a span of 19 bases. Germline lookup yields CDR1 MNHEY and CDR2 SMNVEV (reference sequence).

This clonotype was seen more than once but under ten times. The V and J genes are TRBV5-1 and TRBJ2-5; 9 bases agree with TRBD1. The V segment lost 4 bases and the J segment 3 bases; nucleotides outside the gene matches: 4. There are 14 residues in the CDR3. Germline V CDR1 and CDR2: SGHRS, YFSETQ. This CDR3 is CASSPGQGKETQYF. Written as DNA, the CDR3 is TGCGCCAGCAGCCCTGGACAGGGGAAAGAGACCCAGTACTTC. Based on the CDR3 plus reference TRBV5-1 and TRBJ2-5, the full variable domain is KAGVTQTPRYLIKTRGQQVTLSCSPISGHRSVSWYQQTPGQGLQFLFEYFSETQRNKGNFPGRFSGRQFSNSRSEMNVSTLELGDSALYLCASSPGQGKETQYFGPGTRLLVL.

V gene TRBV20-1 combines with J gene TRBJ2-1; D might be TRBD1 (5 bases). Germline assignment: CDR1 DFQATT and CDR2 SNEGSKA (reference sequence). V lost 6 bases, J lost 4 bases, and 16 bases lay in between. This CDR3 contains 14 residues. CDR3 nucleotide sequence: TGCAGTGCACGGACATACGACGGTTACAATGAGCAGTTCTTC. It encodes CSARTYDGYNEQFF.

The chain employs TRBV5-8 and TRBJ2-5; maybe TRBD1 (6 bases). The CDR3 is 17 residues long. CDR1 is SGHTS and CDR2 is YDEGEE in the germline V gene. V was shortened by 0 bases and J by 5 bases, with 20 bases between the two germline ends. The CDR3 DNA reads as TGTGCCAGCAGCTTGGAACAGTCAGGGGCTTTCGAGGAGACCCAGTACTTC. Encoded protein: CASSLEQSGAFEETQYF.

This clonotype was found a few times. V gene TRBV10-3 combines with J gene TRBJ2-3; 7 nucleotides agree with TRBD2. Germline V lookup: CDR1 ENHRY, CDR2 SYGVKD. The V gene end was trimmed by 6 bases and the J gene end by 4 bases; junction bases not matched to a gene: 4. This CDR3 contains 13 residues. CDR3 bases: TGTGCCATCAGGCCCGCGGGGGCAGATACGCAGTATTTT. Encoded protein: CAIRPAGADTQYF.

This clonotype showed up just a few times. The chain carries TRBV12-3 or TRBV12-4 and TRBJ1-1, with TRBD1 matching over 8 bases. This CDR3 spans 15 amino acids. V dropped 3 bases and J dropped 0; count of bases not matched to a gene: 3. The CDR3 here is CASSFRQGLNTEAFF. In nucleotides, the CDR3 is TGTGCCAGCAGTTTCCGACAGGGGTTGAACACTGAAGCTTTCTTT.